The next 9 T cell receptor beta chains were all read from a single sample in a study of CD4 T cell repertoires in COVID-19. The memory T cells were sequenced right after ex vivo isolation, without culture. Profiled with immunoSEQ multiplex PCR; TCRdb holds only in-frame clones, not every one. The sample has 20,000 to 25,000 clones; 87% are singletons. This specimen was central memory CD4+ T cells from blood, taken before the COVID-19 pandemic. These receptors were collected from a human donor who had COVID-19.

In its sample, this clone was seen once. The gene calls are TRBV7-6 and TRBJ2-2; 8 bases are a match to TRBD2. Germline V gene lookup returns CDR1 SGHVS and CDR2 FNYEAQ. The CDR3 totals 14 residues. Losses at the gene ends were 7 bases for V and 4 bases for J; bases not matched to a gene: 5. The CDR3 sequence: CASNGGASTGELFF. In DNA form, the CDR3 reads TGTGCCAGCAACGGGGGGGCGAGCACCGGGGAGCTGTTTTTT.

The V and J genes are TRBV10-3 and TRBJ1-5; D remains ambiguous. CDR1 is ENHRY and CDR2 is SYGVKD in the germline V gene. The germline V and J ends were trimmed by 4 bases and 3 bases, with 10 bases remaining between them. This CDR3 has 14 amino acids. Here the CDR3 DNA reads TGTGCCATCAGTGGCGATGGTTTCAATCAGCCCCAGCATTTT. Translated: CAISGDGFNQPQHF.

This clone came up a few times. The gene calls are TRBV7-9 and TRBJ1-1; tentatively, D is TRBD1 (5 bases). The germline V and J ends were trimmed by 5 bases and 6 bases, with 13 bases remaining between them. This CDR3 has 13 amino acids. Germline V gene data show CDR1 as SEHNR and CDR2 as FQNEAQ (reference sequence). CDR3 region: CASSVPGGSEAFF. The CDR3 bases are TGTGCCAGCAGCGTCCCCGGGGGATCTGAAGCTTTCTTT.

The chain carries TRBV18 and TRBJ2-4; possibly TRBD1 for D (6 bases). Germline V gives CDR1 KGHSH, CDR2 LQKENI. This CDR3 contains 17 residues. V lost 0 bases and J lost 0, with 12 bases in between. The CDR3 is CASSPPGQRIAKNIQYF. In DNA form, the CDR3 reads TGTGCCAGCTCACCACCAGGACAGAGAATAGCCAAAAACATTCAGTACTTC.

The chain combines TRBV2 with TRBJ2-2; possible D gene TRBD2, 5 bases. Germline lookup yields CDR1 SNHLY and CDR2 FYNNEI. The V end lost 5 bases, the J end lost 3 bases, and 10 bases lay between the germline ends. The CDR3 has 14 residues. CDR3 nucleotides: TGTGCCAGCAGTAAGGACTCTTACACCGGGGAGCTGTTTTTT. Translating gives CASSKDSYTGELFF. The variable domain in full, completed from reference TRBV2 and TRBJ2-2, reads EPEVTQTPSHQVTQMGQEVILRCVPISNHLYFYWYRQILGQKVEFLVSFYNNEISEKSEIFDDQFSVERPDGSNFTLKIRSTKLEDSAMYFCASSKDSYTGELFFGEGSRLTVL.

This chain joins TRBV19 and TRBJ2-4; 7 bases are shared with TRBD1. The CDR3 is made up of 14 amino acids. Trimming at V came to 5 bases and at J to 5 bases, leaving 6 bases not matched to a gene. From germline, CDR1 is LNHDA and CDR2 SQIVND (reference sequence). This chain's CDR3 is CASSRPGTENIQYF. The DNA for the CDR3 is TGTGCCAGTAGTCGGCCAGGGACAGAAAACATTCAGTACTTC.

The CDR3 DNA sequence: TGTGCCAGCAGTCCCCTCGTTGGCGGGAGACCAGATACGCAGTATTTT. Protein sequence: CASSPLVGGRPDTQYF. The J gene is TRBJ2-3, the V gene TRBV27; 7 positions match TRBD2. After removal of 5 bases from V and 4 bases from J, the junction contained 12 bases not matched to a gene. This CDR3 comprises 16 residues. CDR1 and CDR2 from the germline V gene are MNHEY and SMNVEV (reference sequence).

V gene TRBV27 combines with J gene TRBJ1-2, with 11 bases aligning to TRBD1. Losses at the gene ends were 9 bases for V and 7 bases for J; bases not matched to a gene: 7. The CDR3 length is 13 residues. From germline, CDR1 is MNHEY and CDR2 SMNVEV (reference sequence). CDR3 DNA: TGTGCCAGTACCAGGACAGGGGGCTCTGGCTACACCTTC. This codes for CASTRTGGSGYTF.

The chain joins TRBV19 to TRBJ2-3; D ambiguous. Looked up from germline, CDR1 is LNHDA and CDR2 is SQIVND (reference sequence). Trimming took 1 base from V and 2 from J, leaving 13 bases between them. This CDR3 region has 16 residues. CDR3 in amino acids: CASSIGVRPSTDTQYF. In DNA, the CDR3 is TGTGCCAGTAGTATAGGGGTGCGGCCATCCACAGATACGCAGTATTTT. The complete variable domain, with remaining parts taken from reference TRBV19 and TRBJ2-3, reads DGGITQSPKYLFRKEGQNVTLSCEQNLNHDAMYWYRQDPGQGLRLIYYSQIVNDFQKGDIAEGYSVSREKKESFPLTVTSAQKNPTAFYLCASSIGVRPSTDTQYFGPGTRLTVL.